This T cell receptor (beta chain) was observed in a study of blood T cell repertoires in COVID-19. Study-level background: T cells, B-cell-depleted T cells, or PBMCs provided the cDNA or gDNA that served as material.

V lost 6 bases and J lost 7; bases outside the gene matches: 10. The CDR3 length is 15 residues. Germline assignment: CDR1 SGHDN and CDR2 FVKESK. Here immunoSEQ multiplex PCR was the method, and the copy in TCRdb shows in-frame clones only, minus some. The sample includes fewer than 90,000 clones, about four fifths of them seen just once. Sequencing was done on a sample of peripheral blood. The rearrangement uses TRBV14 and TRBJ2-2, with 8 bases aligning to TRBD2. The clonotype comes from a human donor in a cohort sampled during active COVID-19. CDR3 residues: CASRPGTSWVGELFF. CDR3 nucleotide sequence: TGTGCCAGCAGACCCGGGACTAGTTGGGTCGGGGAGCTGTTTTTT. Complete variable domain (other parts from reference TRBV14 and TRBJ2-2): EAGVTQFPSHSVIEKGQTVTLRCDPISGHDNLYWYRRVMGKEIKFLLHFVKESKQDESGMPNNRFLAERTGGTYSTLKVQPAELEDSGVYFCASRPGTSWVGELFFGEGSRLTVL.